This record looks at one T cell receptor (beta chain) sequence and its context. This sample stems from a study of blood T cell repertoires in COVID-19. The wider study: T cells, B-cell-depleted T cells, or PBMCs supplied cDNA or gDNA.

Individuals in the exposed group had encountered a COVID-19 case within 2 weeks preceding study entry. TCRdb's copy holds only in-frame clones and misses some; the assay was immunoSEQ multiplex PCR. The table has 300,000 to 450,000 clones, roughly 90% seen once. The TCR was taken from a woman aged 30 to 39 who had been exposed to COVID-19. The material sequenced was PBMCs or T cells enriched from blood (not recorded which).

The CDR3: CASRPGVFIEKLFF. The CDR3 bases are TGTGCCAGCAGGCCAGGGGTATTTATAGAAAAACTGTTTTTT. The chain links TRBV28 to TRBJ1-4, with D perhaps TRBD1 (6 bases). The germline V and J ends were trimmed by 6 bases and 8 bases, with 16 bases remaining between them. This CDR3 region has 14 residues. CDR1 and CDR2 from the germline V gene are MDHEN and SYDVKM.